This T cell receptor (beta chain) was sequenced during a study of CD8+ T cells in alopecia areata. Treatment in this sample: oral pan-JAK inhibitor, 5-10 mg twice daily. Germline V gene data show CDR1 as SGHTA and CDR2 as FQGNSA. CDR3 size: 14 residues. Between the trimmed V and J ends, which lost 3 bases and 0 bases, there was a span of 9 bases. Following RNA extraction, reverse transcription yielded cDNA that acted as the sequencing template. Generated by immunoSEQ multiplex PCR, the TCRdb table keeps only in-frame clones and is missing some. This sample has about 200,000 clones, with 50% to 70% found just once.

Sequencing used CD4+ T cells sorted from blood, obtained at week 49, from a patient treated with tofacitinib. The chain couples TRBV7-2 to TRBJ2-7; D gene unclear. The source of this sequence is a human donor with alopecia areata. The chain's CDR3 is CASSFGRSSYEQYF. The CDR3 nucleotides read TGTGCCAGCAGCTTCGGCAGGAGCTCCTACGAGCAGTACTTC.